These 13 T cell receptor beta chains originate from one sample sequenced in a study of shared clonotypes between healthy human individuals. Sequenced by immunoSEQ multiplex PCR; TCRdb stores in-frame clones only, minus some. The table records roughly 2.5 million clones, around nine tenths of them present only once. The source material was naive CD4+ T cells sorted from blood. Subset defined: CD45RA+ positively selected. These receptors all stem from a man aged 18 to 30 in good health.

The chain joins TRBV2 to TRBJ2-7; 8 nucleotides line up with TRBD2. Losses at the gene ends were 7 bases for V and 1 base for J; bases not matched to a gene: 15. This CDR3 has 17 amino acids. The germline V gene has CDR1 SNHLY and CDR2 FYNNEI. CDR3 region: CASTLQAGRGGSYEQYF. The CDR3 coding sequence is TGTGCCAGCACCCTACAGGCCGGGAGGGGTGGGTCCTACGAGCAGTACTTC.

The rearrangement uses TRBV2 and TRBJ1-5, with 7 bases that match TRBD1. CDR1 is SNHLY and CDR2 is FYNNEI in the germline V gene. V lost 2 bases, J lost 2 bases, and 6 bases stayed unmatched. The CDR3 runs to 16 residues. CDR3 region: CASSEMARGGNQPQHF. The CDR3 coding sequence is TGTGCCAGCAGTGAAATGGCCAGGGGGGGCAATCAGCCCCAGCATTTT.

In the case of this clone: The sample holds other DNA sequences that translate to the same CDR3. The chain links TRBV5-1 to TRBJ2-7; 8 nucleotides agree with TRBD1. Germline values: CDR1 SGHRS, CDR2 YFSETQ. The V gene end was trimmed by 4 bases and the J gene end by 3 bases; junction bases not matched to a gene: 6. The CDR3 extends over 14 amino acids. Here the CDR3 reads CASSLGGQGYEQYF. The CDR3 DNA is TGCGCCAGCAGCCTGGGCGGACAGGGCTACGAGCAGTACTTC.

V usage is TRBV6-5 and J usage is TRBJ2-7; no clear D gene. Germline assignment: CDR1 MNHEY and CDR2 SVGAGI. The ends were cut back, 8 bases at V and 4 bases at J, with 15 bases in the middle. The CDR3 extends over 13 amino acids. CDR3 coding DNA: TGTGCCAGCTGCCGCCCCGGGTCTTACGAGCAGTACTTC. Translated: CASCRPGSYEQYF.

CDR3 sequence: CAWQGLDGNTIYF. In DNA, the CDR3 is TGTGCCTGGCAGGGTTTGGATGGAAACACCATATATTTT. This rearrangement joins TRBV30 to TRBJ1-3; maybe TRBD1 (5 bases). The V and J ends lost 5 bases and 3 bases respectively, with 11 bases between them. This CDR3 spans 13 amino acids. The germline CDR1 and CDR2 sequences are GTSNPN and SVGIG (reference sequence). Filled out from reference TRBV30 and TRBJ1-3, the complete variable domain reads SQTIHQWPATLVQPVGSPLSLECTVEGTSNPNLYWYRQAAGRGLQLLFYSVGIGQISSEVPQNLSASRPQDRQFILSSKKLLLSDSGFYLCAWQGLDGNTIYFGEGSWLTVV.

The rearrangement uses TRBV27 and TRBJ2-6; D gene unclear. The CDR3 has 17 residues. Germline CDR1 MNHEY, CDR2 SMNVEV (reference sequence). V lost 4 bases and J lost 4, with 17 bases in between. The CDR3 region has the DNA TGTGCCAGCAGTTCCCTCGTAGGGTTGTTAGGGGCCAACGTCCTGACTTTC. Its translation is CASSSLVGLLGANVLTF.

This sequence joins TRBV6-6 and TRBJ2-1; D call uncertain. This CDR3 has 15 residues. V was clipped by 2 bases and J by 8 bases, with 16 bases between them. Germline lookup yields CDR1 MNHNY and CDR2 SVGAGI (reference sequence). The CDR3 DNA reads as TGTGCCAGCAGTTACCGACCCCGAGGTGCCCATGAGCAGTTCTTC. Translated, it gives CASSYRPRGAHEQFF.

The CDR3 region has the DNA TGCGCCAGCAGCCAAGATGCGGCAGGGAAATCCTACGAGCAGTACTTC. Residues: CASSQDAAGKSYEQYF. This sequence joins TRBV4-1 and TRBJ2-7; the D gene is possibly TRBD1 (5 bases). This CDR3 comprises 16 residues. The ends were cut back, 0 bases at V and 1 base at J, with 13 bases in the middle. Germline V lookup: CDR1 MGHRA, CDR2 YSYEKL.

The chain is built from TRBV10-2 and TRBJ1-5; TRBD1 agrees at 8 bases. CDR1 is WSHSY, CDR2 SAAADI, per germline. The CDR3 consists of 15 residues. V trimming: 3 bases; J trimming: 10 bases; junction bases outside the gene matches: 11. DNA of the CDR3: TGCGCCAGCAGTGATCTGGTGCAGGGGGCGAGTCCCCAGCATTTT. It yields the protein CASSDLVQGASPQHF.

The chain uses TRBV6-5 and TRBJ2-7; a possible D gene is TRBD2 (5 bases). The V gene's germline CDR1 is MNHEY and CDR2 SVGAGI. The V and J ends lost 2 bases and 2 bases respectively, with 7 bases between them. This CDR3 comprises 13 residues. The CDR3 sequence: CASSYTGTYEQYF. The CDR3 coding sequence is TGTGCCAGCAGTTACACGGGGACCTACGAGCAGTACTTC.

This sequence joins TRBV6-5 and TRBJ2-1, with 7 nucleotides matching TRBD2. The CDR3 loop spans 12 amino acids. V trimming: 4 bases; J trimming: 9 bases; junction bases outside the gene matches: 3. In germline, CDR1 is MNHEY, CDR2 SVGAGI. The CDR3 nucleotides are TGTGCCAGCAGTTGGGGGGGATCTGAGCAGTTCTTC. It translates to CASSWGGSEQFF.

Remarks on this clone: An end of the junction does not agree with germline; a read error may underlie this. CDR3 sequence reads: CASSPDTGAFF. The CDR3 DNA sequence: TGTGCCAGCTCCCCGGACACTGGAGCTTTCTTT. J is TRBJ1-1 and V is TRBV18; possibly TRBD1 for D (5 bases). Germline V gives CDR1 KGHSH, CDR2 LQKENI. This CDR3 comprises 11 residues.

The chain uses TRBV19 and TRBJ2-4; 7 nucleotides match TRBD2. From germline, CDR1 is LNHDA and CDR2 SQIVND (reference sequence). The CDR3 extends over 18 amino acids. V lost 3 bases to trimming and J lost 3 bases; unmatched junction nucleotides: 14. Written as DNA, the CDR3 is TGTGCCAGTAGTATCCGGGGACTAAAAGTTTTTGTCAAAAACATTCAGTACTTC. Amino acids: CASSIRGLKVFVKNIQYF.